The 22 T cell receptor beta chains listed next were all sequenced from one sample in a study of response to subunit inactivated influenza vaccine. TCRdb recomputed calls from the RT-PCR reads with MiXCR, one row per CDR3 protein. Found here are 400,000 to 550,000 distinct CDR3 sequences, about 25% of them singletons; the top ten hold 1.5% to 2%. The material sequenced was CD4+ T cells sorted from PBMCs, taken roughly 5 days after vaccination. The source is a man aged 45 to 65 who received an inactivated influenza vaccine.

This clonotype has just a few counts. CDR3 bases: TGTGCCATCAGTAAAAATAGCGGGATTAAGACAGATACGCAGTATTTT. Its protein is CAISKNSGIKTDTQYF. The chain joins TRBV10-3 to TRBJ2-3; 8 positions agree with TRBD2. The germline gives CDR1 ENHRY, CDR2 SYGVKD. J gave up 3 bases and V 5 bases, and 10 bases lay outside the gene matches. This CDR3 is 16 amino acids long.

The V and J genes are TRBV5-1 and TRBJ2-3; D gene unclear. Germline values: CDR1 SGHRS, CDR2 YFSETQ. Trimming cost V 0 bases and J 2 bases, with 10 bases left between them. CDR3 length: 15 amino acids. The CDR3 sequence: CASSLGQIDTDTQYF. The CDR3, as DNA: TGCGCCAGCAGCTTGGGGCAGATAGACACAGATACGCAGTATTTT. The full variable domain, completed using reference TRBV5-1 and TRBJ2-3, is KAGVTQTPRYLIKTRGQQVTLSCSPISGHRSVSWYQQTPGQGLQFLFEYFSETQRNKGNFPGRFSGRQFSNSRSEMNVSTLELGDSALYLCASSLGQIDTDTQYFGPGTRLTVL.

This clonotype was counted at least ten times. The chain recombines TRBV7-9 with TRBJ2-1, with no clear D. This CDR3 contains 12 residues. V lost 1 base and J 7 bases, leaving 5 bases between the germline ends. CDR1 SEHNR and CDR2 FQNEAQ come from the germline V gene (reference sequence). The CDR3 region has the DNA TGTGCCAGCAGCTTAGACTTAAATGAGCAGTTCTTC. As protein: CASSLDLNEQFF.

This clonotype was seen more than once but under ten times. The gene calls are TRBV5-1 and TRBJ1-2, with D uncertain. The CDR3 has 14 residues. CDR1 SGHRS and CDR2 YFSETQ come from the germline V gene. V was clipped by 5 bases and J by 3 bases, with 14 bases between them. The CDR3 bases are TGCGCCAGCAGGCCAGGCCCCGGGGACTATGGCTACACCTTC. Translation: CASRPGPGDYGYTF.

This clonotype turned up a few times. V is TRBV5-1 and J is TRBJ2-3; possible D gene TRBD1, 5 bases. This CDR3 has 15 amino acids. CDR1 and CDR2 (germline): SGHRS, YFSETQ. Trimming took off 2 bases at V and 0 bases at J, with 10 bases between the two ends. The DNA for the CDR3 is TGCGCCAGCAGCTTTCAGGGCGCGAGCACAGATACGCAGTATTTT. Protein sequence: CASSFQGASTDTQYF. The whole variable domain, remainder taken from reference TRBV5-1 and TRBJ2-3, is KAGVTQTPRYLIKTRGQQVTLSCSPISGHRSVSWYQQTPGQGLQFLFEYFSETQRNKGNFPGRFSGRQFSNSRSEMNVSTLELGDSALYLCASSFQGASTDTQYFGPGTRLTVL.

The chain uses TRBV10-3 and TRBJ1-2; D unclear. Germline-derived CDR1 and CDR2 are ENHRY and SYGVKD. The V end was cut by 0 bases, the J end by 6 bases, with 14 bases between. The CDR3 spans 15 residues. Here the CDR3 DNA reads TGTGCCATCAGTGAGTCGGTCAGGCTGGGCGATGGCTACACCTTC. Translated: CAISESVRLGDGYTF.

The CDR3: CASSQDMIQETQYF. DNA of the CDR3: TGTGCCAGCAGCCAAGATATGATCCAAGAGACCCAGTACTTC. This chain links TRBV3-1 with TRBJ2-5, with no clear D. This CDR3 region has 14 residues. CDR1 and CDR2 (germline): LGHDT, YNNKEL (reference sequence). V lost 0 bases to trimming and J lost 1 base, with 6 bases between them.

The chain has TRBV5-1 and TRBJ2-1; 10 nucleotides match TRBD2. With 0 bases clipped from V and 4 bases from J, the junction kept 7 bases outside the gene matches. In germline, CDR1 is SGHRS, CDR2 YFSETQ. This CDR3 is 17 amino acids long. In DNA, the CDR3 is TGCGCCAGCAGCTTGGACATGACTAGCGGGCAGTACAATGAGCAGTTCTTC. The encoded protein is CASSLDMTSGQYNEQFF.

This clonotype was seen only a few times. The J gene is TRBJ2-1, the V gene TRBV20-1; TRBD2 matches 13 bases. This CDR3 is 14 amino acids long. Germline V gives CDR1 DFQATT, CDR2 SNEGSKA (reference sequence). The CDR3 DNA reads as TGCAGCCCATCCCGGACTAGCGGGGGAAATGAGCAGTTCTTC. It specifies CSPSRTSGGNEQFF.

The V and J genes are TRBV9 and TRBJ2-3, with TRBD2 identical over 8 bases. This CDR3 is built from 15 residues. V lost 6 bases to trimming and J lost 2 bases; unmatched junction nucleotides: 8. Germline V CDR1 and CDR2: SGDLS, YYNGEE. The CDR3 region is CASNREGRDTDTQYF. For the CDR3, the DNA is TGTGCCAGCAACCGGGAGGGCAGGGACACAGATACGCAGTATTTT. Supplemented by reference TRBV9 and TRBJ2-3, the full variable domain reads DSGVTQTPKHLITATGQRVTLRCSPRSGDLSVYWYQQSLDQGLQFLIQYYNGEERAKGNILERFSAQQFPDLHSELNLSSLELGDSALYFCASNREGRDTDTQYFGPGTRLTVL.

There are a few counts of this clonotype. This chain links TRBV7-9 with TRBJ2-5, with D unresolved. The CDR3 runs to 14 residues. Germline CDR1 reads SEHNR; CDR2 reads FQNEAQ (reference sequence). V was cut by 1 base and J by 3 bases, with 9 bases left in between. The CDR3 DNA is TGTGCCAGCAGCTTAGGTCTGGTAAAAGAGACCCAGTACTTC. Translation gives CASSLGLVKETQYF.

The J gene is TRBJ2-7, the V gene TRBV30; D call uncertain. The CDR3 is 14 amino acids. The V end lost 5 bases, the J end lost 0 bases, and 14 bases lay between the germline ends. Germline lookup yields CDR1 GTSNPN and CDR2 SVGIG (reference sequence). CDR3 residues: CAWGDMADSYEQYF. The CDR3, as DNA: TGTGCCTGGGGCGACATGGCGGACTCCTACGAGCAGTACTTC.

This clonotype has just a few counts. The chain combines TRBV20-1 with TRBJ2-3; D tentatively reads TRBD1 or TRBD2 (5 bases each). The V and J ends lost 5 bases and 10 bases respectively, with 22 bases between them. In germline, CDR1 is DFQATT, CDR2 SNEGSKA (reference sequence). The CDR3 is made up of 14 amino acids. The CDR3, as DNA: TGCAGTGCTTCCACTCACGGGACGCTACCACCGCAGTATTTT. As protein: CSASTHGTLPPQYF.

This clonotype showed up many times. This chain joins TRBV6-2 or TRBV6-3 and TRBJ2-1; D uncertain. In germline, CDR1 is MNHEY, CDR2 SVGEGT. Trimming took off 4 bases at V and 3 bases at J, with 22 bases between the two ends. There are 18 residues in the CDR3. DNA for the CDR3: TGTGCCAGCAGTTTTGACTTGCGGACCCCAGGCCTCTACAATGAGCAGTTCTTC. Encoded protein: CASSFDLRTPGLYNEQFF.

This clonotype has just a few counts. The chain employs TRBV7-2 and TRBJ2-3; 7 positions agree with TRBD1. Germline values: CDR1 SGHTA, CDR2 FQGNSA. The length of the CDR3 is 13 residues. With 8 bases clipped from V and 2 bases from J, the junction kept 4 bases outside the gene matches. CDR3 loop: CASQGQITDTQYF. The CDR3 bases are TGTGCCAGCCAGGGACAGATCACAGATACGCAGTATTTT.

This clonotype occurred a few times. The chain has TRBV5-5 and TRBJ2-6; unclear D gene. Germline-derived CDR1 and CDR2 are SGHKS and YYEKEE (reference sequence). CDR3 length: 14 amino acids. V was pared by 4 bases and J by 2 bases, with 7 bases between. The CDR3 protein is CASSPATGANVLTF. The CDR3 coding sequence is TGTGCCAGCAGCCCAGCCACTGGGGCCAACGTCCTGACTTTC.

This clonotype was counted a few times. V and J are TRBV7-2 and TRBJ1-6, with no clear D. Germline V gene data show CDR1 as SGHTA and CDR2 as FQGNSA. The CDR3 covers 15 residues. Trimming removed 3 bases from V and 7 bases from J, with 13 bases in between. The CDR3 bases are TGTGCCAGCAGCTTCTCTTCCAGCAGCAATTCACCCCTCCACTTT. This encodes CASSFSSSSNSPLHF. The complete variable domain, with remaining parts taken from reference TRBV7-2 and TRBJ1-6, reads GAGVSQSPSNKVTEKGKDVELRCDPISGHTALYWYRQSLGQGLEFLIYFQGNSAPDKSGLPSDRFSAERTGGSVSTLTIQRTQQEDSAVYLCASSFSSSSNSPLHFGNGTRLTVT.

This clonotype was counted only a few times. The rearrangement links TRBV28 to TRBJ1-4; D call uncertain. Germline V lookup: CDR1 MDHEN, CDR2 SYDVKM. V was clipped by 6 bases and J by 0 bases, with 8 bases between them. The CDR3 length is 14 residues. This CDR3 is CASSESPTNEKLFF. CDR3 bases: TGTGCCAGCAGCGAATCCCCAACTAATGAAAAACTGTTTTTT.

CDR3 sequence: CASSPRPGRETQYF. The CDR3 bases are TGTGCCAGCAGCCCTAGACCGGGGCGGGAGACCCAGTACTTC. The chain uses TRBV7-2 and TRBJ2-5; D is possibly TRBD1 or TRBD2 (5 bases each). The germline gives CDR1 SGHTA, CDR2 FQGNSA. V lost 5 bases, J lost 5 bases, and 15 bases lay in between. This CDR3 has 14 residues.

This chain connects TRBV18 to TRBJ1-1, with a tentative D call TRBD1 (5 bases). There are 15 residues in the CDR3. The V gene's germline CDR1 is KGHSH and CDR2 LQKENI. The germline V and J ends were trimmed by 3 bases and 1 base, with 12 bases remaining between them. CDR3 nucleotides: TGTGCCAGCTCACCGGTGGCAGGACAGAACACTGAAGCTTTCTTT. It translates to CASSPVAGQNTEAFF.

This clonotype was counted only a few times. This chain joins TRBV12-3 or TRBV12-4 and TRBJ1-2; a weak D match, TRBD1 (6 bases). This CDR3 comprises 13 residues. The V end was cut by 6 bases, the J end by 4 bases, with 12 bases between. The CDR3 nucleotides are TGTGCCAGCAGCCCCAGGGGCGGCTATGGCTACACCTTC. As protein: CASSPRGGYGYTF.

This sequence joins TRBV4-3 and TRBJ1-1, with TRBD1 matching over 7 bases. The germline CDR1 and CDR2 sequences are LGHNA and YSLEER. The V and J ends lost 3 bases and 1 base, in that order; junction bases with no gene match: 5. CDR3 size: 15 residues. The CDR3 protein is CASSQGGTANTEAFF. CDR3 nucleotides: TGCGCCAGCAGCCAGGGCGGGACAGCGAACACTGAAGCTTTCTTT.